This entry is about one T cell receptor beta chain. Its antigen specificity is not known. Base qualities are not provided; no much larger clone lies one nucleotide away. This sample stems from a study of shared clonotypes between healthy human individuals (TCRdb year 2020). With respect to the entire study: The cohort included three men and a couple of women between 18 and 49 years of age. For each donor, three plates each were used for CD4 naive and CD4 memory, two plates were used for CD8 naive, and one plate was used for CD8 memory. To estimate repertoire size and how much clonotype sharing occurs between individuals, the study deeply sequenced the blood TCR repertoires of a handful of healthy adults. Libraries were prepared and TCR repertoires were sequenced by different laboratories using diverse techniques, in order to increase sequencing depth and limit assay-specific biases. Between about 0.94 and 8.9 billion PBMCs per donor were obtained by leukapheresis. What the study reported, not specific to this receptor: When a few donors were compared, the shared fraction of clonotypes was roughly 4.8% for naive CD4, more than 3% for naive CD8, about 2.4% for memory CD4, and 0.4% for memory CD8. Clonotypes shared by all four sorted-subset donors showed higher generation probabilities than non-shared clonotypes. The genetic and exposure-history diversity represented was limited by the small number of donors. Pairwise subsampling indicated that sequencing depth was expected to affect the degree of clonotype sharing among donors. Only blood was sampled, and tissue TCR repertoires likely differ from those in blood. Rarefaction of sorted-subset datasets indicated incomplete sequencing despite the large sequencing depth. Naive subsets generally had larger estimated clonotype richness than memory subsets did.

CD8 naive samples were CD45RO-negative cells positively selected for CCR7, giving a CD45RA+CCR7+ population that excluded TemRA cells. The donors were healthy, HIV-negative adults who had no recently reported acute infections or vaccinations. Every donor was a Caucasian adult residing in Nashville, Tennessee, USA. Blood was collected by leukapheresis, and PBMCs were isolated by Ficoll-Histopaque density gradient centrifugation and then cryopreserved in liquid nitrogen vapor phase. Purity and quantity of every magnetically sorted T cell population were checked by analytical flow cytometry. Each sorted fraction had its genomic DNA isolated and then quantified by UV absorbance on a Nanodrop 2000c. Trimming costs V 1 base and J 2 bases, and their ends lie 12 bases apart. Via the germline V gene (reference sequence), CDR1 is SEHNR and CDR2 FQNEAQ. The CDR3 runs 15 residues from the cysteine to the phenylalanine. The read is trimmed to its CDR3 DNA, 45 bases read in frame from base 1.

Using the deep immunoSEQ assay, multiplex PCR amplified TCR CDR3 regions from genomic DNA. Extracted genomic DNA from each cell subset was spread evenly across all wells of several immunoSEQ 96-well plates, with each plate serving as a replicate. Each replicate PCR for sorted subsets received about 180 ng genomic DNA, equal to about 30,000 T cell genomes. The purified libraries were quantified using a Qubit 3.0 fluorometer, sized with a Bioanalyzer 2100, and then quantified again using the KAPA Library Quantification kit. A separate single-read 150-cycle Illumina NextSeq 550 flow cell was used to sequence each immunoSEQ 96-well plate. The original pipeline was this. Because the immunoSEQ output held only junctional sequences and lacked quality scores, the filtering could not match the filtering applied to full-length reads. Sequences were annotated with PyIR, a Python wrapper for IgBLAST v1.9, using IMGT germline references to assign V/J genes and CDR3. Any read was removed if the V/J assignment was weak (E-value above 1e-6), the CDR3 was missing, or the read contained stop codons, out-of-frame junctions, or ambiguous translated residues. A V3J clonotype was defined by an identical inferred V gene, J gene, and CDR3 amino acid sequence. The percentage overlap between two repertoires was calculated by dividing the number of shared unique clonotypes by the size of the smaller repertoire. Repertoire richness was assessed with RTK rarefaction, the Chao1 estimator, and Recon v2.1 estimates of unobserved clonotypes. OLGA was used to compute generation probabilities for all TCRbeta clonotypes that the gDNA method yielded from a few donors. As stored in TCRdb, this immuneACCESS dataset retains in-frame rearrangements with V and J assigned. A fraction of the clones does not appear; measured against another copy, unresolved V genes explain less than half of the discrepancy, and the remainder lacks a known reason. Clone size and the V and J calls come from that table; the DNA yielded D and trimming. The sample includes under 2,000,000 clones, with approximately 94% observed a single time. Around 1% of the sample belongs to the ten largest clones.

Sequenced: naive CD8+ T cells sorted from blood. The cell subset or site label of this sample denotes: CD45RA+CCR7+. The receptor comes from a man aged 18 to 29 in good health. The chain employs TRBV7-9 and TRBJ2-7; the D gene assignment is ambiguous. The CDR3 region has the sequence CASSLGAPGPYEQYF. The DNA reads TGTGCCAGCAGCTTAGGGGCCCCCGGGCCCTACGAGCAGTACTTC.